This T cell receptor beta chain was found in a study of blood T cell repertoires in COVID-19. The wider study: From T cells, B-cell-depleted T cells, or PBMCs came the material, which was cDNA or gDNA.

Some clones are missing from TCRdb's copy, which holds only in-frame ones; the method was immunoSEQ multiplex PCR. The table shows 200,000 to 300,000 clones, with around 89% occurring only once. V lost 6 bases and J lost 6; bases outside the gene matches: 7. There are 14 residues in the CDR3. The germline gives CDR1 MNHEY, CDR2 SMNVEV (reference sequence). Input material: PBMCs or T cells enriched from blood (not recorded which). This sequence was found in a man aged 50-60 years who had been exposed to COVID-19. The V call is TRBV27, the J call TRBJ1-5, with 8 positions matching TRBD1. CDR3 coding DNA: TGTGCCAGCAGCCCGGACAGGGCGATTCAGCCCCAGCATTTT. This translates into CASSPDRAIQPQHF.